The entry that follows covers one T cell receptor (beta chain) sequence. Its antigen is unidentified. This record comes from a study of a mutant IDH1 vaccine in newly diagnosed glioma. Time point defined: week 47, end of study. Each dose delivered 300 ug of mutant IDH1 20-mer peptide subcutaneously with imiquimod. The protocol was immunoSEQ multiplex PCR, while the TCRdb copy is restricted to in-frame clones and leaves out a portion. This sample carries 90,000 to 100,000 clones, roughly 86% of them seen once, and the ten largest clones take approximately 0.8%. The TCR sequence derives from a woman aged 45 to 65 with glioma. The sample in question was PBMCs, obtained from a glioma patient whose treatment included an IDH1 peptide vaccine.

CDR3 in amino acids: CASGLAGDSYEQYF. As DNA, the CDR3 is TGCGCCAGTGGACTAGCGGGAGATTCCTACGAGCAGTACTTC. This chain connects TRBV5-1 to TRBJ2-7, with TRBD2 identical over 13 bases. The germline V gene has CDR1 SGHRS and CDR2 YFSETQ. This CDR3 has 14 residues. Trimming at V came to 8 bases and at J to 1 base, leaving 3 bases not matched to a gene.